This is a list of T cell receptor beta chains from one sample in a study of blood T cell repertoires in COVID-19. Libraries were prepared by immunoSEQ multiplex PCR; TCRdb keeps only in-frame clonotypes and omits some of them. This table has about 49,000 clones, 77% appearing once. The sequencing input was peripheral blood. These receptors came from a man between 70 and 80 years old with active or convalescent COVID-19. CDR3s include the opening cysteine and the closing phenylalanine or tryptophan. Fields, in order: V gene, clone size, D gene, J gene, CDR3 protein, CDR3 DNA. A D gene is named only where the DNA matches it firmly. Where a row states a size, it is once, few, many or the class of an expanded clone; other rows omit it.

V gene: TRBV5-8
clone size: NA
D gene: NA
J gene: TRBJ1-4
CDR3 protein: CASSINGEAGEKLFF
CDR3 DNA: TGTGCCAGCAGCATTAACGGGGAGGCTGGAGAAAAACTGTTTTTT

V gene: TRBV2
clone size: NA
D gene: NA
J gene: TRBJ2-7
CDR3 protein: CASKRESYEQYF
CDR3 DNA: TGTGCCAGCAAACGGGAGAGCTACGAGCAGTACTTC

V gene: TRBV29-1
clone size: NA
D gene: NA
J gene: TRBJ1-2
CDR3 protein: CSASGGAGGYGYTF
CDR3 DNA: TGCAGCGCTTCTGGAGGGGCCGGGGGCTATGGCTACACCTTC

V gene: TRBV30
clone size: NA
D gene: NA
J gene: TRBJ1-2
CDR3 protein: CAWSKVTAHYGYTF
CDR3 DNA: TGTGCCTGGAGTAAGGTTACAGCCCACTATGGCTACACCTTC

V gene: TRBV4-3
clone size: NA
D gene: NA
J gene: TRBJ2-1
CDR3 protein: CASSQNFPINPAGSSYNEQFF
CDR3 DNA: TGCGCCAGCAGCCAAAATTTCCCTATAAACCCAGCGGGCAGCTCCTACAATGAGCAGTTCTTC

V gene: TRBV29-1
clone size: NA
D gene: NA
J gene: TRBJ2-7
CDR3 protein: CSVGGGFYEQYF
CDR3 DNA: TGCAGCGTGGGGGGTGGGTTCTACGAGCAGTACTTC

V gene: TRBV11-3
clone size: few
D gene: NA
J gene: TRBJ1-1
CDR3 protein: CASSLDQRTVNTEAFF
CDR3 DNA: TGTGCCAGCAGCTTAGATCAAAGGACAGTGAACACTGAAGCTTTCTTT

V gene: TRBV7-8
clone size: NA
D gene: NA
J gene: TRBJ2-1
CDR3 protein: CASSLMGVPAHEQFF
CDR3 DNA: TGTGCCAGCAGCTTAATGGGAGTCCCCGCGCATGAGCAGTTCTTC

V gene: TRBV6-2/TRBV6-3
clone size: NA
D gene: TRBD1
J gene: TRBJ1-5
CDR3 protein: CASSYSGTGGQPQHF
CDR3 DNA: TGTGCCAGCAGTTACTCCGGGACAGGGGGTCAGCCCCAGCATTTT

V gene: TRBV23-1
clone size: few
D gene: TRBD2
J gene: TRBJ2-1
CDR3 protein: CASSPRTSGGYNEQFF
CDR3 DNA: TGCGCCAGCAGTCCAAGGACTAGCGGGGGCTACAATGAGCAGTTCTTC

V gene: TRBV18
clone size: NA
D gene: TRBD1
J gene: TRBJ2-7
CDR3 protein: CASSPGTGFHEQYF
CDR3 DNA: TGTGCCAGCTCACCCGGGACAGGGTTCCACGAGCAGTACTTC

V gene: TRBV7-2
clone size: NA
D gene: NA
J gene: TRBJ2-7
CDR3 protein: CASSGVSNSYEQYF
CDR3 DNA: TGTGCCAGCAGCGGAGTGAGTAACTCCTACGAGCAGTACTTC

V gene: TRBV4-3
clone size: NA
D gene: NA
J gene: TRBJ2-2
CDR3 protein: CASSQEGGIGELFF
CDR3 DNA: TGCGCCAGCAGCCAAGAGGGGGGTATCGGGGAGCTGTTTTTT

V gene: TRBV4-3
clone size: NA
D gene: NA
J gene: TRBJ1-3
CDR3 protein: CASSQRGGSGNTIYF
CDR3 DNA: TGCGCCAGCAGCCAAAGAGGGGGCTCTGGAAACACCATATATTTT

V gene: TRBV11-2
clone size: NA
D gene: TRBD2
J gene: TRBJ2-7
CDR3 protein: CASSSQIAGTYEQYF
CDR3 DNA: TGTGCCAGCAGCTCCCAGATAGCGGGAACCTACGAGCAGTACTTC

V gene: TRBV9
clone size: NA
D gene: TRBD1
J gene: TRBJ2-3
CDR3 protein: CASSRQGSGTDTQYF
CDR3 DNA: TGTGCCAGCAGCAGACAGGGGTCGGGTACAGATACGCAGTATTTT

V gene: TRBV3-1/TRBV3-2
clone size: NA
D gene: NA
J gene: TRBJ1-1
CDR3 protein: CASSQGGMYTEAFF
CDR3 DNA: TGTGCCAGCAGCCAGGGAGGAATGTACACTGAAGCTTTCTTT